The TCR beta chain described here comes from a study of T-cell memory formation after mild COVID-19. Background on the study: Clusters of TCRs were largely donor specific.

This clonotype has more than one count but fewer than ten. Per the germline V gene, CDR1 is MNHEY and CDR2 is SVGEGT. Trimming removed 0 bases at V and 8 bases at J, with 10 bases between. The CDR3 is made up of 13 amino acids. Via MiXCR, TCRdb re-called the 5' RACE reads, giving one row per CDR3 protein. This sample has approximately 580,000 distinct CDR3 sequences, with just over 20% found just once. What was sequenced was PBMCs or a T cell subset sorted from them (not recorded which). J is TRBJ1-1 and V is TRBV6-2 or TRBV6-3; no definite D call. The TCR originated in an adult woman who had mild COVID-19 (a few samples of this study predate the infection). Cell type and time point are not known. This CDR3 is CASSYSSQPEAFF. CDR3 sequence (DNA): TGTGCCAGCAGTTACTCAAGCCAGCCCGAAGCTTTCTTT.